The 2 T cell receptor beta chains listed next were all sequenced from one sample in a study of regulatory T cells in long-lasting Graves disease. Regarding time point: newly diagnosed GD, antithyroid drugs for less than 3 months. Construction of the TCR library relied on RNA isolated from PBMCs. Both iRepertoire HTBI primers and Arm-PCR of CDR3 regions were used to build the TCR beta libraries. TCRdb ran MiXCR on the multiplex PCR reads and lists one entry per CDR3 protein. The sample contains approximately 400,000 distinct CDR3 sequences, approximately 15% of which appear only once. This sample was also put to use in a study of T cells in Graves' hyperthyroidism and ophthalmopathy.

Sample: peripheral blood mononuclear cells (PBMCs), taken at new diagnosis, from a patient treated with antithyroid drugs. Receptors originate from a woman aged 25 to 39 with Graves disease.

In its sample, this clonotype was seen many times. The J gene is TRBJ1-1, the V gene TRBV27; D remains unclear. CDR1 MNHEY and CDR2 SMNVEV come from the germline V gene (reference sequence). V was trimmed by 6 bases and J by 1 base, leaving 24 bases between them. The CDR3 sequence is 18 residues long. This CDR3 is CASSPGIPAGLRNTEAFF. The CDR3 DNA sequence: TGTGCCAGCAGCCCTGGAATCCCGGCGGGGTTGAGGAACACTGAAGCTTTCTTT.

This clonotype was detected a few times. This may stem from a read error, because a much larger clone lies one nucleotide away. The gene calls are TRBV6-1 and TRBJ1-2, with TRBD1 matching 9 bases. J lost 8 bases, V lost 6 bases, and 4 bases had no gene match. The germline V gene encodes CDR1 MNHNS and CDR2 SASEGT. The CDR3 is made up of 12 amino acids. The CDR3 spells CASRWDRDGYTF. The CDR3 nucleotides read TGTGCCAGCAGGTGGGACAGGGACGGCTACACCTTC.